These T cell receptor beta chains were read from a single sample in a study of blood T cells in healthy people across ages. MiXCR, applied by TCRdb to the 5' RACE reads, yields one record per CDR3 protein. Counted here are about 1.6 million distinct CDR3 sequences, almost 35% occurring once; the ten biggest clones make up about 11%. Sequences were obtained from blood. The receptor source for this set is a woman in her 30s in good health. Both conserved end residues are part of each CDR3. Fields, in order: J gene, clone size, D gene, V gene, CDR3 protein, CDR3 DNA. D genes are given only for firm matches. Size is stated for part of the rows, as once, few or many counts, or as a class when the clone is expanded.

TRBJ1-4	few	.	TRBV10-3	CATKGPGAANEKLFF	TGTGCCACCAAAGGCCCGGGGGCGGCTAATGAAAAACTGTTTTTT
TRBJ2-1	.	TRBD2	TRBV9	CASSGNPGGHEQFF	TGTGCCAGCAGCGGAAATCCGGGAGGTCATGAGCAGTTCTTC
TRBJ2-5	.	.	TRBV11-2	CASSGDSTEETQYF	TGTGCCAGCAGCGGTGACTCCACCGAGGAGACCCAGTACTTC
TRBJ2-7	many	TRBD2	TRBV4-2	CASSPTTSDAYEQYF	TGTGCCAGCAGCCCCACGACTAGCGACGCCTACGAGCAGTACTTC
TRBJ2-3	.	.	TRBV30	CAWSDGVTDTQYF	TGTGCCTGGAGTGATGGGGTCACAGATACGCAGTATTTT
TRBJ2-5	many	.	TRBV5-6	CASSLAGTQYF	TGTGCCAGCAGCTTGGCGGGGACCCAGTACTTC
TRBJ2-7	.	TRBD2	TRBV2	CASSDPLEETSGGAVQYF	TGTGCCAGCAGTGATCCCCTCGAAGAGACTAGCGGGGGGGCGGTGCAGTACTTC
TRBJ1-2	once	TRBD1	TRBV11-2	CVSSLGQGPTNYGYTF	TGTGTCAGCAGCCTGGGACAGGGACCGACTAACTATGGCTACACCTTC
TRBJ1-2	few	.	TRBV11-1	CASSSHGSNYGYTF	TGTGCCAGCAGCTCGCATGGATCTAACTATGGCTACACCTTC
TRBJ2-7	.	.	TRBV29-1	CSVEVSAKFYEQYF	TGCAGCGTTGAGGTGTCAGCGAAATTCTACGAGCAGTACTTC
TRBJ2-4	few	.	TRBV6-2/TRBV6-3	CASSPTPGRYIASQGNIQYF	TGTGCCAGCAGTCCCACGCCCGGACGTTACATTGCTAGCCAAGGAAACATTCAGTACTTC
TRBJ1-1	few	.	TRBV12-3/TRBV12-4	CASSSGVVNTEAFF	TGTGCCAGCAGCTCCGGGGTGGTGAACACTGAAGCTTTCTTT
TRBJ1-1	.	.	TRBV14	CASSQELRSTEAFF	TGTGCCAGCAGCCAAGAGTTGAGGAGCACTGAAGCTTTCTTT
TRBJ2-1	few	.	TRBV20-1	CSALTKTRDFDEQFF	TGCAGTGCTCTAACCAAAACGCGGGACTTCGATGAGCAGTTCTTC
TRBJ1-1	.	.	TRBV6-5	CASAWGGRSDTGAFF	TGTGCCAGCGCCTGGGGGGGGAGATCCGACACTGGAGCTTTCTTT
TRBJ1-1	.	.	TRBV5-1	CASSLEPLRAFF	TGCGCCAGCAGCTTGGAACCCCTGAGGGCTTTCTTT
TRBJ1-5	.	.	TRBV2	CASSHREGTNQPQHF	TGTGCCAGCAGCCACAGGGAAGGGACGAATCAGCCCCAGCATTTT
TRBJ2-3	few	TRBD1	TRBV20-1	CSATRGQGWVDTQYF	TGCAGTGCTACCAGGGGACAGGGGTGGGTGGATACGCAGTATTTT
TRBJ1-5	.	TRBD1	TRBV20-1	CSAYRDRGSNSNQPQHF	TGCAGTGCATACCGGGACAGGGGGAGCAATAGCAATCAGCCCCAGCATTTT
TRBJ2-1	.	TRBD2	TRBV4-1	CASSQDRERGSSYNEQFF	TGCGCCAGCAGCCAAGATAGGGAGCGGGGGAGCTCCTACAATGAGCAGTTCTTC
TRBJ2-3	.	.	TRBV6-4	CASSPHYTDTQYF	TGTGCCAGCAGTCCCCACTACACAGATACGCAGTATTTT
TRBJ2-3	few	TRBD2	TRBV7-2	CASSWHPLAGGNTDTQYF	TGTGCCAGCAGCTGGCACCCGCTAGCGGGAGGGAACACAGATACGCAGTATTTT
TRBJ2-7	.	.	TRBV28	CASSPALDRGSYEQYF	TGTGCCAGCAGTCCAGCACTAGATAGGGGCTCCTACGAGCAGTACTTC
TRBJ1-1	once	TRBD1	TRBV12-3/TRBV12-4	CASSPPPGQGEGTEAFF	TGTGCCAGCAGCCCTCCTCCGGGACAGGGTGAAGGAACTGAAGCTTTCTTT
TRBJ2-7	many	TRBD2	TRBV4-2	CASSQGLAGVEQYF	TGTGCCAGCAGCCAAGGTCTAGCGGGCGTGGAGCAGTACTTC
TRBJ2-5	.	.	TRBV30	CAWSVGGEQYF	TGTGCCTGGAGTGTTGGGGGAGAGCAGTACTTC
TRBJ1-2	few	.	TRBV9	CASSAYSAGLYGYTF	TGTGCCAGCAGCGCGTACAGTGCAGGCCTTTATGGCTACACCTTC
TRBJ1-2	.	.	TRBV2	CASSPVRLFANYGYTF	TGTGCCAGCTCTCCCGTCAGGTTATTTGCCAACTATGGCTACACCTTC
TRBJ2-7	.	.	TRBV27	CTTKVSGGPYYEQYF	TGTACCACCAAGGTCTCGGGGGGCCCATACTACGAGCAGTACTTC
TRBJ2-7	.	.	TRBV15	CATSRDPYNEQYF	TGTGCCACCAGCAGAGATCCCTACAATGAGCAGTACTTC
TRBJ2-7	.	TRBD2	TRBV3-1	CASSPPGGLAYEQYF	TGTGCCAGCAGCCCCCCGGGAGGACTCGCCTACGAGCAGTACTTC
TRBJ1-1	.	TRBD1	TRBV12-3/TRBV12-4	CASIFFQGDTEAFF	TGTGCCAGCATTTTCTTTCAGGGGGACACTGAAGCTTTCTTT
TRBJ1-1	.	.	TRBV7-9	CASSRAMAGEAFF	TGTGCCAGCAGCCGAGCCATGGCAGGGGAAGCTTTCTTT
TRBJ2-1	.	.	TRBV28	CASTQRWLSYNEQFF	TGTGCCAGCACCCAGCGGTGGCTTTCCTACAATGAGCAGTTCTTC
TRBJ2-5	.	TRBD2	TRBV20-1	CSARDIGLAGGLETQYF	TGCAGTGCTAGAGATATCGGGCTAGCGGGAGGGCTTGAGACCCAGTACTTC
TRBJ2-1	.	TRBD2	TRBV6-2/TRBV6-3	CASSKGLAGPRKFF	TGTGCCAGCAGCAAGGGACTAGCGGGACCCCGGAAGTTCTTC
TRBJ2-1	.	.	TRBV5-6	CASSPGTDLFNEQFF	TGTGCCAGCAGCCCCGGGACGGATCTTTTTAATGAGCAGTTCTTC